The subject of this entry is one T cell receptor beta chain. The sample is drawn from a study of blood T cell repertoires in COVID-19. Background on the study: Samples of COVID-19 (acute and convalescent) were obtained from the United States, Italy and Spain. T cells, B-cell-depleted T cells, or PBMCs provided the cDNA or gDNA that served as material.

This CDR3 spans 15 amino acids. V gave up 2 bases and J gave up 4 bases, with 14 bases separating them. Per germline, CDR1 MNHNS and CDR2 SASEGT. Original methodology: Reference gene primers were amplified, and this amplification served to estimate nucleated cell counts. Sequenced by immunoSEQ multiplex PCR; TCRdb stores in-frame clones only, minus some. D and trimming come from the DNA, and the V and J calls and clone size come from that table. The top ten clones hold 6.9% of a sample with roughly 55,000 clones, approximately 89% of them seen once. The receptor's source is a man between 60 and 75 years old with active or convalescent COVID-19. The sequenced sample was peripheral blood. The rearrangement joins TRBV6-1 to TRBJ2-5, with a tentative D call TRBD2 (6 bases). The CDR3 is CASSEYGTGVETQYF. DNA for the CDR3: TGTGCCAGCAGTGAATATGGGACGGGGGTAGAGACCCAGTACTTC.